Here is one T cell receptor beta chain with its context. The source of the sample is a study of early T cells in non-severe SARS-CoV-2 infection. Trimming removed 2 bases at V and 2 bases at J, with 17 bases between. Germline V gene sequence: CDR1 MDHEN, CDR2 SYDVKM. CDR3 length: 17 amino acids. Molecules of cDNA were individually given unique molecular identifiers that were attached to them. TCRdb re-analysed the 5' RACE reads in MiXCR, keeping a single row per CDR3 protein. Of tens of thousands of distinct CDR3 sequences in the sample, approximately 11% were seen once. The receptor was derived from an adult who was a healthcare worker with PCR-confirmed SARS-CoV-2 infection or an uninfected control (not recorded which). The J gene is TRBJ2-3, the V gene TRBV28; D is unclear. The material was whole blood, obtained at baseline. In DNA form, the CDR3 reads TGTGCCAGCAGTTTAGACCAAACGGCCACGAACACAGATACGCAGTATTTT. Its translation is CASSLDQTATNTDTQYF.